A selection of T cell receptor beta chains follows, all from one sample in a study of human T cells and chemical hapten exposure. TCRdb re-analysed the RACE reads in MiXCR, keeping a single row per CDR3 protein. The sample includes tens of thousands of distinct CDR3 sequences, 11% seen only once; the top ten take roughly 2%. The sequences come from whole blood, collected in connection with sensitization to the hapten diphenylcyclopropenone (DPC). The receptors were gathered from a man aged 35-49 years with alopecia areata. Some clones in this sample may be carry-over from other donors' samples. CDR3s include the opening cysteine and the closing phenylalanine or tryptophan. A D gene is named only where the DNA matches it firmly. Size is stated for part of the rows, as once, few or many counts, or as a class when the clone is expanded.

D: TRBD1
V: TRBV12-3/TRBV12-4
size: -
J: TRBJ1-1
CDR3: CASSLMGQGNTEAFF
DNA: TGTGCCAGCAGTCTCATGGGACAGGGGAACACTGAAGCTTTCTTT

D: -
V: TRBV4-3
size: -
J: TRBJ1-2
CDR3: CASSQELGQSYGYTF
DNA: TGCGCCAGCAGCCAAGAATTGGGTCAGAGCTATGGCTACACCTTC

D: -
V: TRBV7-2
size: -
J: TRBJ2-3
CDR3: CASSPLPPDTQYF
DNA: TGTGCCAGCAGCCCCCTGCCCCCGGATACGCAGTATTTT

D: -
V: TRBV7-9
size: -
J: TRBJ2-1
CDR3: CASSPTRSSYNEQFF
DNA: TGTGCCAGCAGCCCGACTAGGAGCTCCTACAATGAGCAGTTCTTC

D: TRBD1
V: TRBV28
size: -
J: TRBJ1-5
CDR3: CASREGQLGNQPQHF
DNA: TGTGCCAGCAGGGAGGGACAGCTCGGCAATCAGCCCCAGCATTTT

D: -
V: TRBV7-9
size: -
J: TRBJ2-5
CDR3: CASSPRTQETQYF
DNA: TGTGCCAGCAGCCCTCGGACGCAAGAGACCCAGTACTTC

D: TRBD2
V: TRBV29-1
size: -
J: TRBJ2-3
CDR3: CSVGASGSYTQYF
DNA: TGCAGCGTTGGGGCTAGCGGGAGTTATACGCAGTATTTT

D: -
V: TRBV28
size: few
J: TRBJ1-5
CDR3: CASSYAGGNQPQHF
DNA: TGTGCCAGCAGTTATGCAGGGGGCAATCAGCCCCAGCATTTT

D: -
V: TRBV2
size: many
J: TRBJ2-1
CDR3: CASSDTPDNEQFF
DNA: TGTGCCAGCAGTGATACCCCCGACAATGAGCAGTTCTTC

D: -
V: TRBV20-1
size: few
J: TRBJ1-5
CDR3: CSARVVGVMQPQHF
DNA: TGCAGTGCTAGAGTGGTGGGAGTAATGCAGCCCCAGCATTTT

D: TRBD2
V: TRBV7-3
size: -
J: TRBJ2-7
CDR3: CASSPGTSGSEQYF
DNA: TGTGCCAGCAGCCCCGGGACTAGCGGGAGCGAGCAGTACTTC

D: -
V: TRBV29-1
size: few
J: TRBJ2-1
CDR3: CSVGGGSSYNEQFF
DNA: TGCAGCGTTGGTGGCGGCAGCTCCTACAATGAGCAGTTCTTC

D: TRBD2
V: TRBV5-4
size: -
J: TRBJ2-2
CDR3: CASSPSAGREAGELFF
DNA: TGTGCCAGCAGCCCCTCCGCTGGGAGGGAGGCCGGGGAGCTGTTTTTT

D: -
V: TRBV19
size: few
J: TRBJ1-5
CDR3: CASSPGGRDQPQHF
DNA: TGTGCCAGCAGCCCTGGGGGAAGGGATCAGCCCCAGCATTTT

D: -
V: TRBV20-1
size: many
J: TRBJ2-7
CDR3: CSASFVGEQYF
DNA: TGCAGTGCTAGCTTTGTAGGCGAGCAGTACTTC

D: TRBD2
V: TRBV28
size: few
J: TRBJ2-5
CDR3: CASLNSGRAQETQYF
DNA: TGTGCCAGCCTAAATAGCGGGAGGGCACAAGAGACCCAGTACTTC

D: -
V: TRBV2
size: -
J: TRBJ2-3
CDR3: CASSVQFTDTQYF
DNA: TGTGCCAGCAGTGTCCAGTTCACAGATACGCAGTATTTT

D: TRBD1
V: TRBV7-2
size: -
J: TRBJ2-7
CDR3: CASSWGTEVEQYF
DNA: TGTGCCAGCAGTTGGGGGACAGAAGTAGAGCAGTACTTC

D: -
V: TRBV5-1
size: few
J: TRBJ1-1
CDR3: CASSLERALNTEAFF
DNA: TGCGCCAGCAGCTTGGAGAGGGCCCTGAACACTGAAGCTTTCTTT

D: TRBD1
V: TRBV19
size: -
J: TRBJ2-5
CDR3: CASSVLGGQGGQETQYF
DNA: TGTGCCAGTAGTGTTTTAGGGGGACAGGGGGGACAAGAGACCCAGTACTTC

D: TRBD1
V: TRBV2
size: many
J: TRBJ1-3
CDR3: CASRGQPSSGNTIYF
DNA: TGTGCCAGCAGGGGACAGCCCAGCTCTGGAAACACCATATATTTT

D: -
V: TRBV3-1
size: many
J: TRBJ2-1
CDR3: CASSLPPLAEQFF
DNA: TGTGCCAGCAGCCTTCCCCCCCTCGCTGAGCAGTTCTTC

D: TRBD1
V: TRBV2
size: -
J: TRBJ2-2
CDR3: CASSGTGVTGELFF
DNA: TGTGCCAGCAGTGGTACAGGGGTTACCGGGGAGCTGTTTTTT

D: -
V: TRBV6-2/TRBV6-3
size: -
J: TRBJ2-7
CDR3: CASREVTYEQYF
DNA: TGTGCCAGCAGGGAAGTCACCTACGAGCAGTACTTC

D: -
V: TRBV5-5
size: -
J: TRBJ2-5
CDR3: CASSLNVYQETQYF
DNA: TGTGCCAGCAGCTTGAATGTGTACCAAGAGACCCAGTACTTC

D: -
V: TRBV3-1
size: -
J: TRBJ2-2
CDR3: CASTPLNTGELFF
DNA: TGTGCCAGCACCCCCCTGAACACCGGGGAGCTGTTTTTT

D: -
V: TRBV28
size: few
J: TRBJ1-4
CDR3: CASSSGGGEKLFF
DNA: TGTGCCAGCAGTTCCGGGGGTGGGGAAAAACTGTTTTTT

D: -
V: TRBV18
size: few
J: TRBJ2-1
CDR3: CASSPPLKFFVNEQFF
DNA: TGTGCCAGCTCACCACCCCTAAAGTTTTTCGTCAATGAGCAGTTCTTC

D: -
V: TRBV29-1
size: few
J: TRBJ1-5
CDR3: CSVGQGFGNQPQHF
DNA: TGCAGCGTTGGTCAGGGGTTCGGCAATCAGCCCCAGCATTTT

D: TRBD1
V: TRBV6-2/TRBV6-3
size: few
J: TRBJ1-2
CDR3: CASSTRDRRGYTF
DNA: TGTGCCAGCTCCACTCGGGACAGGAGAGGCTACACCTTC

D: TRBD2
V: TRBV7-2
size: -
J: TRBJ2-3
CDR3: CASTSLPSGSGTDTQYF
DNA: TGTGCCAGCACCTCCCTCCCTAGCGGGAGTGGGACAGATACGCAGTATTTT

D: -
V: TRBV7-2
size: few
J: TRBJ2-1
CDR3: CASSLAGIIDEQFF
DNA: TGTGCCAGCAGCTTAGCTGGAATCATCGATGAGCAGTTCTTC

D: -
V: TRBV18
size: -
J: TRBJ2-5
CDR3: CASSRRDTPVQETQYF
DNA: TGTGCCAGCTCTCGCCGGGACACTCCAGTCCAAGAGACCCAGTACTTC

D: TRBD2
V: TRBV5-1
size: -
J: TRBJ2-3
CDR3: CASSSSGSTDTQYF
DNA: TGCGCCAGCAGTTCTAGCGGGAGCACAGATACGCAGTATTTT

D: -
V: TRBV5-6
size: few
J: TRBJ1-1
CDR3: CASSISGKVTEAFF
DNA: TGTGCCAGCAGCATCTCAGGGAAGGTGACTGAAGCTTTCTTT

D: -
V: TRBV28
size: few
J: TRBJ2-5
CDR3: CASSLLRYETQYF
DNA: TGTGCCAGCAGTTTGTTGCGGTACGAGACCCAGTACTTC

D: TRBD2
V: TRBV12-3/TRBV12-4
size: few
J: TRBJ2-3
CDR3: CASSLSSGDTDTQYF
DNA: TGTGCCAGCAGTTTGTCTAGCGGGGACACAGATACGCAGTATTTT

D: -
V: TRBV6-5
size: -
J: TRBJ1-1
CDR3: CASTPPAGSGAFF
DNA: TGTGCCAGCACCCCACCGGCAGGGTCGGGAGCTTTCTTT

D: TRBD2
V: TRBV29-1
size: -
J: TRBJ2-3
CDR3: CSGIRTSGSDTQYF
DNA: TGCAGCGGCATACGGACTAGCGGGAGCGATACGCAGTATTTT

D: -
V: TRBV28
size: many
J: TRBJ2-5
CDR3: CASKASGRLETQYF
DNA: TGTGCCAGCAAGGCATCGGGAAGGTTAGAGACCCAGTACTTC

D: -
V: TRBV3-1
size: -
J: TRBJ1-6
CDR3: CASSQEGSSSYNSPLHF
DNA: TGTGCCAGCAGCCAAGAGGGGTCCAGCTCCTATAATTCACCCCTCCACTTT

D: -
V: TRBV12-3/TRBV12-4
size: many
J: TRBJ2-7
CDR3: CASRSGRSGSYEQYF
DNA: TGTGCCAGCCGTTCAGGGCGTAGCGGATCCTACGAGCAGTACTTC

D: -
V: TRBV11-1
size: many
J: TRBJ1-2
CDR3: CASSLIRTERTYGYTF
DNA: TGTGCCAGCAGCTTAATTCGGACGGAACGTACCTATGGCTACACCTTC

D: TRBD1
V: TRBV27
size: -
J: TRBJ1-1
CDR3: CASSPDRVTEAFF
DNA: TGTGCCAGCAGCCCGGACAGGGTCACTGAAGCTTTCTTT

D: -
V: TRBV29-1
size: many
J: TRBJ1-1
CDR3: CSVLPSGRFVSEAFF
DNA: TGCAGCGTTCTCCCCTCCGGGCGGTTTGTCTCTGAAGCTTTCTTT

D: -
V: TRBV28
size: -
J: TRBJ1-3
CDR3: CASSPQQGRSGNTIYF
DNA: TGTGCCAGCAGTCCCCAACAAGGCCGCTCTGGAAACACCATATATTTT

D: -
V: TRBV4-3
size: many
J: TRBJ1-3
CDR3: CASSQEKLGWWGNTIYF
DNA: TGCGCCAGCAGCCAAGAGAAATTGGGGTGGTGGGGAAACACCATATATTTT

D: -
V: TRBV14
size: -
J: TRBJ2-1
CDR3: CASSQQQLGGGEQFF
DNA: TGTGCCAGCAGCCAACAACAATTAGGAGGGGGTGAGCAGTTCTTC

D: -
V: TRBV11-2
size: -
J: TRBJ2-2
CDR3: CASSPGLQYTGELFF
DNA: TGTGCCAGCAGCCCGGGACTCCAGTACACCGGGGAGCTGTTTTTT

D: TRBD2
V: TRBV7-3
size: few
J: TRBJ2-5
CDR3: CASSLKGSSGRPPETQYF
DNA: TGTGCCAGCAGCTTAAAGGGGTCTAGCGGCCGGCCCCCAGAGACCCAGTACTTC